One T cell receptor (beta chain) is described in this entry. The data derive from a study of blood T cell repertoires in COVID-19. For the study at large: There were acute and convalescent COVID-19 samples, and they came from the United States, Italy and Spain. PBMCs, B-cell-depleted T cells, or T cells were the source of the cDNA or gDNA that made up the material.

Germline CDR1 SGHTS, CDR2 YDEGEE. The V segment lost 3 bases and the J segment 1 base; nucleotides outside the gene matches: 2. This CDR3 region has 14 residues. The authors' processing: It was from reference gene primer amplification that nucleated cell counts were estimated. Profiling relied on immunoSEQ multiplex PCR, and the TCRdb table lists in-frame clones only, not all of them. V and J calls and clone size are copied from that table; D and trimming were computed from the DNA. The sample records roughly 200,000 clones, roughly 78% being singletons. Sequencing was performed on peripheral blood. The clonotype originates from a woman aged 80 or older with active or convalescent COVID-19. The V and J genes are TRBV5-8 and TRBJ1-1; TRBD1 matches at 8 bases. CDR3 in amino acids: CASSWTGKNTEAFF. Written as DNA, the CDR3 is TGTGCCAGCAGCTGGACAGGGAAGAACACTGAAGCTTTCTTT.